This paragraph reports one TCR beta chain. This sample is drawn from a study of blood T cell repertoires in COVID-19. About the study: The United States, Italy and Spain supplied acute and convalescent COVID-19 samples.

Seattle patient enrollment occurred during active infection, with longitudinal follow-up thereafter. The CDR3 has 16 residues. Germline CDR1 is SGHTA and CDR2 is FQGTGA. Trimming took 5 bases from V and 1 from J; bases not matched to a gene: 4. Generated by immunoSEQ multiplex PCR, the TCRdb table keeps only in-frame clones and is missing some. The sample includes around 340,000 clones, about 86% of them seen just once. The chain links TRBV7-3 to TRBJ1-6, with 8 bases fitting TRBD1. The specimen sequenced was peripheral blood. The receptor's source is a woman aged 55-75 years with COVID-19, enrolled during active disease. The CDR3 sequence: CASSTGTGSYNSPLHF. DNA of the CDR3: TGTGCCAGCAGCACGGGGACAGGATCCTATAATTCACCCCTCCACTTT.